The T cell receptor (beta chain) described here comes from a study of T cell repertoires in cytomegalovirus infection. In the study overall: Use of recently identified HLA-C-restricted and well-studied HLA-B-restricted CMV epitopes was part of the study. From public TCR beta signatures came an indication of both CMV infection and matching HLA type.

TCRdb reprocessed the reads via MiXCR and lists one record per CDR3 protein. The sample lists tens of thousands of distinct CDR3 sequences, about 18% seen once, with 64% in the top ten. Study conclusions and caveats: Dominating the ex vivo response were TCR beta clonotypes that were CMV-specific and HLA-C-restricted.

The sample holds a few counts of this clonotype. The antigen remains undetermined. The J segment lost 4 bases and the V segment lost 2 bases, leaving 6 bases of the junction unmatched. CDR1 and CDR2 from the germline V gene are SGHTA and FQGNSA. This CDR3 contains 15 residues. The specimen comprised CD8+ T cells from cultured PBMCs, sampled from culture after CMV antigen stimulation. V and J are TRBV7-2 and TRBJ2-7; TRBD1 matches 9 bases. The sequence came from a human donor in good health (CMV status not recorded). Some clones in this sample may be carry-over from other donors' samples. The CDR3 sequence is CASSLSWGQGYEQYF. The CDR3 coding sequence is TGTGCCAGCAGCTTAAGTTGGGGACAGGGTTACGAGCAGTACTTC.